This T cell receptor beta chain is from a study of cytomegalovirus exposure and HLA in healthy donors. Whole-study context: Early release data held 75 million to 90 million unique TCRs from HLA-typed donors. Caucasian-associated ancestry cluster membership applied to under 85% of 398 genotyped donors.

PCR primers comprised 60 Vbeta and 13 Jbeta primers. Generated by immunoSEQ multiplex PCR, the TCRdb table keeps only in-frame clones and is missing some. The sample includes approximately 120,000 clones, less than 80% of them seen just once. V was shortened by 7 bases and J by 7 bases, with 20 bases between the two germline ends. Looked up from germline, CDR1 is MNHNY and CDR2 is SVGAGI (reference sequence). The CDR3 length is 15 residues. The TCR comes from a woman in her 50s in good health and CMV-seropositive. The rearrangement joins TRBV6-6 to TRBJ2-1; D remains unclear. Sequencing input: PBMCs. CDR3 in amino acids: CASTSPAGAVNEQFF. The CDR3 bases are TGTGCCAGCACCTCCCCCGCAGGTGCTGTGAATGAGCAGTTCTTC.